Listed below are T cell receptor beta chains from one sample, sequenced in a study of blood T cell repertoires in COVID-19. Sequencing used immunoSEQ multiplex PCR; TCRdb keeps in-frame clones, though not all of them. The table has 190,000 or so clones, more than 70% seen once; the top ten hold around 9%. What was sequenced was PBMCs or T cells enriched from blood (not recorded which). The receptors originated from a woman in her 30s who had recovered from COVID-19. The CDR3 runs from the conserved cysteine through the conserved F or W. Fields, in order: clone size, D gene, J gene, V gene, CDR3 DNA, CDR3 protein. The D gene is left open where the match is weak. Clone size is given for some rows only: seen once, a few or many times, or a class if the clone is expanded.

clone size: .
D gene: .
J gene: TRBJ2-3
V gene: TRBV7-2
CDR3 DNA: TGTGCCAGCAGCCCCCGGGGTAGCGGTAGCACAGATACGCAGTATTTT
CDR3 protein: CASSPRGSGSTDTQYF

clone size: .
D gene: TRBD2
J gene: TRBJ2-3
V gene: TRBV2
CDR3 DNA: TGTGCCAGCAGTGAAACTAGCGGGGGGGATACGCAGTATTTT
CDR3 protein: CASSETSGGDTQYF

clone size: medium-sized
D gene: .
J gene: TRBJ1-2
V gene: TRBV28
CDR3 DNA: TGTGCCAGCATCTCAGCGGTATTTTTCAATGGCTACACCTTC
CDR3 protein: CASISAVFFNGYTF

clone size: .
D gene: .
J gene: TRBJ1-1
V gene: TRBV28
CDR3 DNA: TGTGCCAGCAGGCGTGGGCGGAACACTGAAGCTTTCTTT
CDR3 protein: CASRRGRNTEAFF

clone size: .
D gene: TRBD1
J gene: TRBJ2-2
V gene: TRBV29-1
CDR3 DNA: TGCAGCGTTGGCCAGGGGGCGAACACCGGGGAGCTGTTTTTT
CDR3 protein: CSVGQGANTGELFF

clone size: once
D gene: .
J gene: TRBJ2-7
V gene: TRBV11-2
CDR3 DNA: TGTGCCAGCAGCTTAAGTAGCGGTTCCTACGAGCAGTACTTC
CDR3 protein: CASSLSSGSYEQYF

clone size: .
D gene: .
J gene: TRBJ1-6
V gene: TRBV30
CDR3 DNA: TGTGCCTGGTCACAGGGTGAGGATTCACCCCTCCACTTT
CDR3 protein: CAWSQGEDSPLHF

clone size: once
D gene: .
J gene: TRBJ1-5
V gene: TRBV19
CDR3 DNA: TGTGCCAGTAGTCGGCAGGGCCCCAATCAGCCCCAGCATTTT
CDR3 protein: CASSRQGPNQPQHF

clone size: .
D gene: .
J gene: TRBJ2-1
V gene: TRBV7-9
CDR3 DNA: TGTGCCAGCAGCTTAGTGGGAGCGGATTTGAGCTCCTACAATGAGCAGTTCTTC
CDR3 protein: CASSLVGADLSSYNEQFF

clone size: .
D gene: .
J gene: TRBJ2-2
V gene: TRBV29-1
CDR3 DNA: TGCAGCGTTACAGAAAACACCGGGGAGCTGTTTTTT
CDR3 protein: CSVTENTGELFF

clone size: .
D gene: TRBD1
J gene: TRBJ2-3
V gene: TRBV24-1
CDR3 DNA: TGTGCCACCAGTGACCCGCGACTACGACAGGGAACGGGGTTCAATACGCAGTATTTT
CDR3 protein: CATSDPRLRQGTGFNTQYF

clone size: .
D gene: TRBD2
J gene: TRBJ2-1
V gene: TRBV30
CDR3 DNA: TGTGCCTGGAGTTCTCTAGCGGGAGGGAATTACAATGAGCAGTTCTTC
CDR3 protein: CAWSSLAGGNYNEQFF

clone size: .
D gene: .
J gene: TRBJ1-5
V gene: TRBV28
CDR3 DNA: TGTGCCAGCAGTTATGCCGCCAGGGAAATCAATCAGCCCCAGCATTTT
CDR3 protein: CASSYAAREINQPQHF

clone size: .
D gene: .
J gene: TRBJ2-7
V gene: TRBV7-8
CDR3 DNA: TGTGCCAGCAGCTTACGAATTAGTGGAGCTGTTCCTTACGAGCAGTACTTC
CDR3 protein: CASSLRISGAVPYEQYF

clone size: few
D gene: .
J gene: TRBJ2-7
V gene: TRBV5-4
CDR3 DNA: TGTGCCAGCAGCTTGGGGGGGACTGTGGGCTCCTACGAGCAGTACTTC
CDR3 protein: CASSLGGTVGSYEQYF

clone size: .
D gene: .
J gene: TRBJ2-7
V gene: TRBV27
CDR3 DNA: TGTGCCAGCAGTCTAGTAGCGGTAAGCTCCTACGAGCAGTACTTC
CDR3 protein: CASSLVAVSSYEQYF

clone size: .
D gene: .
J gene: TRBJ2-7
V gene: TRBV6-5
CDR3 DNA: TGTGCCAGCACCGCCGACAGTATGAGTAACCACGAGCAGTACTTC
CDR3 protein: CASTADSMSNHEQYF

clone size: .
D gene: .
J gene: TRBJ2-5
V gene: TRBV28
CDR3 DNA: TGTGCCAGCAGTGCCTCCGGGGGAGCGGAGACCCAGTACTTC
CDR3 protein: CASSASGGAETQYF

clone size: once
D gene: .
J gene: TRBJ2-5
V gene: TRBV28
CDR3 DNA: TGTGCCAGCAGCCCCGGGGCGGGGCGTCAAGAGACCCAGTACTTC
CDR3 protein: CASSPGAGRQETQYF